This T cell receptor (beta chain) was captured in a study of molecular identifiers for immune sequencing clone quantification. Overall study findings and caveats: For effector cells, clones above 20 RNA copies held over 98% of molecules; for naive cells, under 1%.

As concerns this clonotype: Its antigen is unknown.

Input for naive CD8 libraries was roughly 20,000 to 1,000,000 sorted cells; the RNA fraction used was 10%, 30% or 50%. Sorting defined naive CD8 T cells as CD8+CD4-CCR7+CD45RA+. V lost 2 bases and J 3 bases, leaving 13 bases between the germline ends. There are 15 residues in the CDR3. Per germline, CDR1 LGHNA and CDR2 YSLEER. Listed TCR primers and previously described methods were used for bulk TCR libraries. Each CDR3 protein is one row after TCRdb ran MiXCR on the PCR reads. The sample carries more than 450,000 distinct CDR3 sequences, roughly 23% recorded once. The sequence came from a human donor in good health. Some libraries in this study had Jurkat cell RNA spiked in. V usage is TRBV4-3 and J usage is TRBJ1-2; tentative D call: TRBD1 (6 bases). Sequenced input: naive CD8+ T cells from blood, with Jurkat cell RNA spiked in. The sample's subset: FACS-sorted CD8+CD4-CCR7+CD45RA+ naive T cells. CDR3 region: CASSQSTGLHYGYTF. CDR3 DNA sequence: TGCGCCAGCAGCCAAAGTACAGGGCTCCACTATGGCTACACCTTC.